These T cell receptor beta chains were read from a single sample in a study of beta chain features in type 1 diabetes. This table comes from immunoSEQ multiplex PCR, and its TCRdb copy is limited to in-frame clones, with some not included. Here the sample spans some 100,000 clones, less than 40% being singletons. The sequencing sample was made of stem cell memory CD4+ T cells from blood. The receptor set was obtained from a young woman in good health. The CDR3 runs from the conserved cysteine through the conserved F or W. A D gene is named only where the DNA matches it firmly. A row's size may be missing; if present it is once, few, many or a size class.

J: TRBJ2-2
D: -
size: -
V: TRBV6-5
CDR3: CASSYIRGSAGELFF
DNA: TGTGCCAGCAGTTACATCAGGGGATCGGCCGGGGAGCTGTTTTTT

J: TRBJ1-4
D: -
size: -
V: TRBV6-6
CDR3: CASTEGGRGNEKLFF
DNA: TGTGCCAGCACTGAGGGAGGGAGGGGGAATGAAAAACTGTTTTTT

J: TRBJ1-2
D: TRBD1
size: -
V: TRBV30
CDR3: CATGVLGQGALGYTF
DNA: TGTGCTACTGGAGTGCTGGGACAGGGGGCTCTAGGCTACACCTTC

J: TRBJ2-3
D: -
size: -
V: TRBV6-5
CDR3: CASASGTDTQYF
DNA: TGTGCCAGCGCTAGCGGCACAGATACGCAGTATTTT

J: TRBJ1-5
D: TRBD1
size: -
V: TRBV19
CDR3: CASSIIKGAGGSNQPQHF
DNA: TGTGCCAGTAGTATAATAAAGGGGGCTGGAGGAAGCAATCAGCCCCAGCATTTT

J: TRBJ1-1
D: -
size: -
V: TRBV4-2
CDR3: CASSQGRETEAFF
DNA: TGTGCCAGCAGCCAAGGACGGGAGACTGAAGCTTTCTTT

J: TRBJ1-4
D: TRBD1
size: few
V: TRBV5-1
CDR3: CASSFQGAYEKLFF
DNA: TGCGCCAGCAGCTTTCAGGGGGCCTATGAAAAACTGTTTTTT

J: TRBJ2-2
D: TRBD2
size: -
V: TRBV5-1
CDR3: CASSPLAEPRLGELFF
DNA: TGCGCCAGCAGCCCCCTAGCGGAGCCGAGGTTAGGGGAGCTGTTTTTT

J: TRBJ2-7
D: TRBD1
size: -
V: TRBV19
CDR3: CASSWTGGSYEQYF
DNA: TGTGCCAGTAGTTGGACAGGGGGAAGCTACGAGCAGTACTTC

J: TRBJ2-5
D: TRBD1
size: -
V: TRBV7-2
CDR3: CASSLSTGQETQYF
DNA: TGTGCCAGCAGCTTATCGACAGGGCAAGAGACCCAGTACTTC

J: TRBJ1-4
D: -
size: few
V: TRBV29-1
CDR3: CSVGQPNNEKLFF
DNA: TGCAGCGTTGGACAGCCCAATAATGAAAAACTGTTTTTT

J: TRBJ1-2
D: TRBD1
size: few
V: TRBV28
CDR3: CASSVGLQGPNYGYTF
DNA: TGTGCCAGCAGTGTAGGACTACAGGGGCCTAACTATGGCTACACCTTC

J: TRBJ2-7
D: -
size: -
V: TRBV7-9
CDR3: CASSLDFLASYEQYF
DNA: TGTGCCAGCAGCTTAGACTTCTTAGCCTCCTACGAGCAGTACTTC

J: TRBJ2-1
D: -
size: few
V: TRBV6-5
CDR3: CASSYFSGTGREQFF
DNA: TGTGCCAGCAGTTACTTTAGCGGGACAGGGCGAGAGCAGTTCTTC

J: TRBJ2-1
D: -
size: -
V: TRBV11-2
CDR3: CASSLGGRRPYNEQFF
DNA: TGTGCCAGCAGCTTAGGAGGACGGAGGCCCTACAATGAGCAGTTCTTC

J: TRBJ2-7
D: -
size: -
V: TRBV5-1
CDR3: CASSLSYRRDVYEQYF
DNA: TGCGCCAGCAGCTTGTCCTACAGGAGGGACGTCTACGAGCAGTACTTC

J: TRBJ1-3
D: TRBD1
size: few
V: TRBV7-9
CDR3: CASSPMTGGFGNTIYF
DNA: TGTGCCAGCAGCCCTATGACAGGGGGATTTGGAAACACCATATATTTT

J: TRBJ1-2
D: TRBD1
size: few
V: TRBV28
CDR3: CASSSIGTASYGYTF
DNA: TGTGCCAGCAGTTCCATCGGGACAGCCTCCTATGGCTACACCTTC

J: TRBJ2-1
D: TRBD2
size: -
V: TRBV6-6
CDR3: CASSYAAGYNEQFF
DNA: TGTGCCAGCAGTTACGCAGCGGGGTACAATGAGCAGTTCTTC

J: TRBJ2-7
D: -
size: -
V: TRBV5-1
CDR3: CASSFGGDEQYF
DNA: TGCGCCAGCAGCTTTGGAGGGGACGAGCAGTACTTC

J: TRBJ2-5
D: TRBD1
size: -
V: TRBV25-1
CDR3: CASSDPGQGMETQYF
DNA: TGTGCCAGCAGTGATCCGGGACAGGGGATGGAGACCCAGTACTTC

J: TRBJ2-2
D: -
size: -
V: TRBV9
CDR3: CASSPFFGSNTGELFF
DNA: TGTGCCAGCAGCCCCTTTTTCGGGTCGAACACCGGGGAGCTGTTTTTT

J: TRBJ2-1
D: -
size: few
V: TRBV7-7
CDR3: CASSSSSSSYNEQFF
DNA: TGTGCCAGCAGCTCATCTAGTAGCTCCTACAATGAGCAGTTCTTC

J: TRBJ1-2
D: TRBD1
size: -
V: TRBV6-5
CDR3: CASRSRGREGYTF
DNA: TGTGCCAGCAGATCCAGGGGGCGTGAGGGCTACACCTTC

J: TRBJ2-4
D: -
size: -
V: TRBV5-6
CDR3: CASSPGRRFVKNIQYF
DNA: TGTGCCAGCAGCCCAGGGAGGAGATTTGTCAAAAACATTCAGTACTTC

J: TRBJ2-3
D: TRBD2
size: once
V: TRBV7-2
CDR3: CASSPGLAERQYF
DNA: TGTGCCAGCAGCCCGGGACTAGCGGAACGGCAGTATTTT

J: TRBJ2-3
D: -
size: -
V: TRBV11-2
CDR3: CASSVRASATDTQYF
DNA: TGTGCCAGCAGCGTAAGGGCTAGCGCTACAGATACGCAGTATTTT

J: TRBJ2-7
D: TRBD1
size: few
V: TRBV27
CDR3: CASRRQGAYEQYF
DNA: TGTGCCAGCCGAAGACAGGGAGCCTACGAGCAGTACTTC

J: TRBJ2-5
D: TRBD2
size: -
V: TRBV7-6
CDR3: CASSLGSSGSREETQYF
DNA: TGTGCCAGCAGCTTAGGTTCTAGCGGGAGTCGGGAGGAGACCCAGTACTTC

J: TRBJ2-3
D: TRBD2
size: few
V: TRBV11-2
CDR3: CASSLIAGGDTQYF
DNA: TGTGCCAGCAGCTTAATAGCGGGAGGAGATACGCAGTATTTT